This TCR beta chain comes out of a study of cytomegalovirus exposure and HLA in healthy donors. Broader study findings: For TCR beta chains, V- and J-gene trimming was later linked to a missense DCLRE1C variant. What a later analysis showed was that several of the most significant clusters appeared linked to common viral pathogens.

PCR amplification relied on 60 Vbeta primers (plus 13 Jbeta primers). TCRdb's copy holds only in-frame clones and misses some; the assay was immunoSEQ multiplex PCR. The table shows 150,000 to 200,000 clones, with about four fifths occurring only once. Regarding this clone: What it recognizes is unknown.

The germline V gene has CDR1 GTSNPN and CDR2 SVGIG (reference sequence). This CDR3 is built from 17 residues. V lost 2 bases to trimming and J lost 6 bases; unmatched junction nucleotides: 12. Each donor was healthy, and each was a bone marrow donor. The TCR originated in a man in his late teens or twenties in good health and CMV-seronegative. Sequenced material: PBMCs. The chain links TRBV30 to TRBJ2-2; 10 bases are shared with TRBD1. CDR3 nucleotides: TGTGCCTGGAGTCTTCGACCGGGACAGGGGTCCCCCGGGGAGCTGTTTTTT. Its translation: CAWSLRPGQGSPGELFF. Looking up the rest from reference TRBV30 and TRBJ2-2 gives the full variable domain: SQTIHQWPATLVQPVGSPLSLECTVEGTSNPNLYWYRQAAGRGLQLLFYSVGIGQISSEVPQNLSASRPQDRQFILSSKKLLLSDSGFYLCAWSLRPGQGSPGELFFGEGSRLTVL.